This TCR beta chain came from a study of T cells of healthy individuals. This clonotype was counted a few times. Between the trimmed V and J ends, which lost 1 base and 8 bases, there was a span of 17 bases. Per the germline V gene, CDR1 is MNHEY and CDR2 is SVGAGI. The CDR3 length is 15 residues. One entry per CDR3 protein, called by TCRdb with MiXCR from the 5' RACE reads. The data hold just over 40,000 distinct CDR3 sequences, with 3.5% to 5.5% observed a single time. This rearrangement joins TRBV6-5 to TRBJ1-2; perhaps TRBD1 as D (6 bases). The receptor was derived from a human donor in good health. CDR3 region: CASSYFNREARGYTF. CDR3 coding DNA: TGTGCCAGCAGTTACTTCAACAGGGAGGCGAGGGGCTACACCTTC.